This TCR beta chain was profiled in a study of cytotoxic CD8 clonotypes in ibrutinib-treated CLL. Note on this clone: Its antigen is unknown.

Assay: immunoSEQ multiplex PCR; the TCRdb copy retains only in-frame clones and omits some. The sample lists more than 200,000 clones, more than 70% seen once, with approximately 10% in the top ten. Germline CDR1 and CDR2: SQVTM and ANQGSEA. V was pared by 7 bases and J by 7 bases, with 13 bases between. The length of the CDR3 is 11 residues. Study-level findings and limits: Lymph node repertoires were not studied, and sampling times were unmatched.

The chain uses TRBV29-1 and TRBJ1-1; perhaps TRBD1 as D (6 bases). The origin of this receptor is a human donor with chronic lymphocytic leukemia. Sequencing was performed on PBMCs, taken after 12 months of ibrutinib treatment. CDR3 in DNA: TGCAGCGGTTCCTCAGGGGTTGAAGCTTTCTTT. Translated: CSGSSGVEAFF. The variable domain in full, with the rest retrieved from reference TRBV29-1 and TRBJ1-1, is SAVISQKPSRDICQRGTSLTIQCQVDSQVTMMFWYRQQPGQSLTLIATANQGSEATYESGFVIDKFPISRPNLTFSTLTVSNMSPEDSSIYLCSGSSGVEAFFGQGTRLTVV.